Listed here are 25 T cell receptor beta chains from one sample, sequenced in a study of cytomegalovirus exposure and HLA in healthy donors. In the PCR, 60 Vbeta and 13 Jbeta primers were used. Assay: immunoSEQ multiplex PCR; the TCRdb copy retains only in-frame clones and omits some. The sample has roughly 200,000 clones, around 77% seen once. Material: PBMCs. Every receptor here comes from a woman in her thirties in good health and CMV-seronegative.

The CDR3 spells CATSGTPGNTIYF. The CDR3 coding sequence is TGTGCCACCTCGGGGACACCTGGAAACACCATATATTTT. The chain links TRBV5-4 to TRBJ1-3, with D possibly TRBD1 on 6 matching bases. CDR3 length: 13 residues. V dropped 9 bases and J dropped 2 bases, with 12 bases sitting between them. Looked up from germline, CDR1 is SGHNT and CDR2 is YYREEE (reference sequence).

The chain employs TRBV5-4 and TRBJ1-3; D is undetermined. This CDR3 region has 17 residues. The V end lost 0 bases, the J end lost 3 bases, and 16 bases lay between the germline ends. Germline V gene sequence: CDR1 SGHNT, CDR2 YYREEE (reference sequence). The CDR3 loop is CASSLGPVLGGGNTIYF. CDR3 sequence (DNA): TGTGCCAGCAGCTTGGGCCCGGTGCTAGGTGGTGGAAACACCATATATTTT.

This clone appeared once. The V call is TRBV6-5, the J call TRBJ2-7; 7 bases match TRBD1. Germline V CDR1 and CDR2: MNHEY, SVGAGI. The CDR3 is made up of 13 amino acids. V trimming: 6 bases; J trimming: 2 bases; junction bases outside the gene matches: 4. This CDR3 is CASSGTETYEQYF. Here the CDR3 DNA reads TGTGCCAGCAGCGGGACAGAAACCTACGAGCAGTACTTC.

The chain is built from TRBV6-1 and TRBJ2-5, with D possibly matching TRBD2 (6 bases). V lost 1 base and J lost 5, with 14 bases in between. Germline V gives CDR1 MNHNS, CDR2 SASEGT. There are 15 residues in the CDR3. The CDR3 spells CASSEGNSGSETQYF. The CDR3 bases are TGTGCCAGCAGTGAAGGAAACAGCGGGTCGGAGACCCAGTACTTC.

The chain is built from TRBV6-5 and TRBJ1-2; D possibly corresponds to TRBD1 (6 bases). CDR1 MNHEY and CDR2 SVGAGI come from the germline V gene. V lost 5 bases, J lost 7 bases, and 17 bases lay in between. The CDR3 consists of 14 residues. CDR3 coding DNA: TGTGCCAGCAGTGCCGCGGGGGGGCCGCTTGGCTACACCTTC. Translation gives CASSAAGGPLGYTF.

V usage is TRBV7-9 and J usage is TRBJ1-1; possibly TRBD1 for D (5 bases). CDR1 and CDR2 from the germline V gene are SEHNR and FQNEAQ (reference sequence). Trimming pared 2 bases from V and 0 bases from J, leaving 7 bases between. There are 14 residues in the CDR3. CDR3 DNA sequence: TGTGCCAGCAGCTTACTAGGGGTGAACACTGAAGCTTTCTTT. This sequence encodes CASSLLGVNTEAFF.

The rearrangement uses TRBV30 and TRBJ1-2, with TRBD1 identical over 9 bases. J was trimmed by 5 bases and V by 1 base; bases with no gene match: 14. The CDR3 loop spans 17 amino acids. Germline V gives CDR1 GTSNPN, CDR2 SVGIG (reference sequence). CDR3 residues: CAWSGWDREGKSYGYTF. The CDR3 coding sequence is TGTGCCTGGAGTGGGTGGGACAGGGAGGGAAAGTCGTATGGCTACACCTTC.

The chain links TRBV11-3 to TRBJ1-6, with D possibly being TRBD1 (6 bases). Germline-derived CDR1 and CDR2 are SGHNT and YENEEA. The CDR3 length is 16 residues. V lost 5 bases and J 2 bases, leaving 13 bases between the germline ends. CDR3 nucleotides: TGTGCCAGCAGCACCTTCCCAGGGGCCTATAATTCACCCCTCCACTTT. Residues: CASSTFPGAYNSPLHF.

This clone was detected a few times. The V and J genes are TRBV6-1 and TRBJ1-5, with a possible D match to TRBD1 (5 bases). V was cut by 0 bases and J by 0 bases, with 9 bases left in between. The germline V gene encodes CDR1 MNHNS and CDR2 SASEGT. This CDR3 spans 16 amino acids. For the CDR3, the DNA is TGTGCCAGCAGTGAAGCAGGGGTCTATAGCAATCAGCCCCAGCATTTT. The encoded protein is CASSEAGVYSNQPQHF.

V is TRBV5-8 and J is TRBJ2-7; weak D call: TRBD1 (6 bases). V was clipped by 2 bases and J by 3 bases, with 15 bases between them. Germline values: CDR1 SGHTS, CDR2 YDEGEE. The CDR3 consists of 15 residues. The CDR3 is CASSFHVGQLYEQYF. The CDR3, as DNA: TGTGCCAGCAGCTTTCACGTCGGACAGCTCTACGAGCAGTACTTC.

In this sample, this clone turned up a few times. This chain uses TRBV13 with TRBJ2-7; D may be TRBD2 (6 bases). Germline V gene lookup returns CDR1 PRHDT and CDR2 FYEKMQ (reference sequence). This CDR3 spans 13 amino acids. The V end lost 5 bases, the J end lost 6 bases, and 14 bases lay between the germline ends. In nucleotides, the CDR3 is TGTGCCAGCAGCCCTCCAGCGGGCTCCGAGCAGTACTTC. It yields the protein CASSPPAGSEQYF. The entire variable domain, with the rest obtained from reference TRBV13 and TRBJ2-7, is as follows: AAGVIQSPRHLIKEKRETATLKCYPIPRHDTVYWYQQGPGQDPQFLISFYEKMQSDKGSIPDRFSAQQFSDYHSELNMSSLELGDSALYFCASSPPAGSEQYFGPGTRLTVT.

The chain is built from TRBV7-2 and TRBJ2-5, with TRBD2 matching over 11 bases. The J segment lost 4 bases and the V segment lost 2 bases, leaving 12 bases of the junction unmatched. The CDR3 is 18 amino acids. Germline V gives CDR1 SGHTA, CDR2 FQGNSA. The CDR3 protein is CASSLHPFSGGATETQYF. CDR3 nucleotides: TGTGCCAGCAGCTTACACCCATTTAGCGGGGGGGCCACAGAGACCCAGTACTTC.

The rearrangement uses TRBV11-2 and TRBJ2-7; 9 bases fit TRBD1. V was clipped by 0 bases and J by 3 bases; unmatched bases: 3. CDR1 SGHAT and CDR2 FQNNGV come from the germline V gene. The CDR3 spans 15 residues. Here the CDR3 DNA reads TGTGCCAGCAGCTTAGAGGACAGGGGACGCTACGAGCAGTACTTC. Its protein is CASSLEDRGRYEQYF.

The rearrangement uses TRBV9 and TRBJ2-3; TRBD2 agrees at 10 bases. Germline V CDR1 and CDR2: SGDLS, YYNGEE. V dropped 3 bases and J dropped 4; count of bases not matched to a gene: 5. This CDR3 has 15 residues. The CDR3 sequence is CASSASGGDSDTQYF. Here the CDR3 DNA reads TGTGCCAGCAGCGCCAGCGGGGGGGACTCAGATACGCAGTATTTT.

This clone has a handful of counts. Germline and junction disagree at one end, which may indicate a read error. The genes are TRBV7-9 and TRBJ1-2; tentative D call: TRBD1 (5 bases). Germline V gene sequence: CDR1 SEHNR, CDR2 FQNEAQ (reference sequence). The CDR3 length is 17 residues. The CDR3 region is CSSSLESGLGVRNGYTF. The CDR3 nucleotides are TGTTCCAGCAGCTTAGAGTCAGGTTTAGGGGTTCGAAATGGCTACACCTTC. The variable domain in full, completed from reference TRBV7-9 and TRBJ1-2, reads DTGVSQNPRHKITKRGQNVTFRCDPISEHNRLYWYRQTLGQGPEFLTYFQNEAQLEKSRLLSDRFSAERPKGSFSTLEIQRTEQGDSAMYLCSSSLESGLGVRNGYTFGSGTRLTVV.

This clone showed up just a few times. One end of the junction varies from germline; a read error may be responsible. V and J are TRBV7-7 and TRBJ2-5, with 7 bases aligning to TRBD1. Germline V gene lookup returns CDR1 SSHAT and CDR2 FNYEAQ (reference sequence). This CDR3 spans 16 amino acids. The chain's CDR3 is CASSLVGTVIQETQYF. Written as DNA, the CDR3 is TGTGCTAGCAGCTTAGTTGGGACAGTGATCCAAGAGACCCAGTACTTC.

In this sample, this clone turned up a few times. CDR3 amino acids: CASSKYPRTGTTGELFF. CDR3 in DNA: TGTGCCAGCAGCAAATACCCCCGGACAGGGACCACCGGGGAGCTGTTTTTT. The rearrangement joins TRBV21-1 to TRBJ2-2; the table's D call, TRBD1, has no DNA check behind it. TRBV21-1 is a documented pseudogene. The CDR3 has 17 amino acids.

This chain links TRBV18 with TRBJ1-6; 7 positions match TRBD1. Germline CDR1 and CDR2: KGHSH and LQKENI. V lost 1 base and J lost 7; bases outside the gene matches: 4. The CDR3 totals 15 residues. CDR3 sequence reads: CASSPQGAENSPLHF. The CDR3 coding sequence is TGTGCCAGCTCACCACAGGGGGCGGAAAATTCACCCCTCCACTTT.

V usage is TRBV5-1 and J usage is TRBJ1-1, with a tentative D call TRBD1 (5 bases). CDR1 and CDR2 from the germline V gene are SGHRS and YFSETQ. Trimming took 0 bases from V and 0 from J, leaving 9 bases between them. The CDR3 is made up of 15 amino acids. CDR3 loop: CASSLGTLLNTEAFF. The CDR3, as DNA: TGCGCCAGCAGCTTGGGGACATTGTTGAACACTGAAGCTTTCTTT.

This CDR3 reads CASSSAGPSYNEQFF. CDR3 nucleotides: TGTGCCAGCAGCTCAGCGGGACCCTCCTACAATGAGCAGTTCTTC. The chain combines TRBV5-4 with TRBJ2-1; 7 positions agree with TRBD2. This CDR3 is 15 amino acids long. V lost 3 bases, J lost 0 bases, and 3 bases stayed unmatched. CDR1 is SGHNT, CDR2 YYREEE, per germline (reference sequence).

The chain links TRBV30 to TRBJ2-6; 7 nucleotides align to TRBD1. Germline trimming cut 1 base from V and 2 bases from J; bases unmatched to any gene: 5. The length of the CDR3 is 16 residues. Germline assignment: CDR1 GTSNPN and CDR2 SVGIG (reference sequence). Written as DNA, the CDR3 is TGTGCCTGGAGTGCCTCGACAGGGACTGGGGCCAACGTCCTGACTTTC. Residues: CAWSASTGTGANVLTF.

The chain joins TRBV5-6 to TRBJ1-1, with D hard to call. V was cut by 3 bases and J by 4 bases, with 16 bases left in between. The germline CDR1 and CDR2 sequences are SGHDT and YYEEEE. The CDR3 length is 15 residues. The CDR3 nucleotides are TGTGCCAGCAGCTCCAGCCCCGGGAGAGGCACTGAAGCTTTCTTT. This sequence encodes CASSSSPGRGTEAFF.

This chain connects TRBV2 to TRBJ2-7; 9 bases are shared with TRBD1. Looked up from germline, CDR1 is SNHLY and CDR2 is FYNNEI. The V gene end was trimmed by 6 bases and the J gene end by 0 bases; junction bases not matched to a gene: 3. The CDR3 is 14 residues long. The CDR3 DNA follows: TGTGCCAGCAGCGAACAGGGGGCCTCCTACGAGCAGTACTTC. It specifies CASSEQGASYEQYF. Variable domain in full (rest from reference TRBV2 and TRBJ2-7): EPEVTQTPSHQVTQMGQEVILRCVPISNHLYFYWYRQILGQKVEFLVSFYNNEISEKSEIFDDQFSVERPDGSNFTLKIRSTKLEDSAMYFCASSEQGASYEQYFGPGTRLTVT.

CDR3 nucleotide sequence: TGTGCCAGCAAGTTTAGTTTTAACACTGAAGCTTTCTTT. Translated: CASKFSFNTEAFF. This sequence joins TRBV2 and TRBJ1-1; D is ambiguous. Germline V gene lookup returns CDR1 SNHLY and CDR2 FYNNEI. This CDR3 region has 13 residues. Trimming pared 7 bases from V and 2 bases from J, leaving 11 bases between.

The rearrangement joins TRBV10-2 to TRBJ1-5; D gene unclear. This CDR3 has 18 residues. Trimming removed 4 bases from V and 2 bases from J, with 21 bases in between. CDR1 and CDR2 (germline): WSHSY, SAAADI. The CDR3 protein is CASSAPEWGIGGNQPQHF. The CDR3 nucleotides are TGCGCCAGCAGTGCCCCGGAATGGGGAATCGGGGGCAATCAGCCCCAGCATTTT.